A selection of T cell receptor beta chains follows, all from one sample in a study of cytomegalovirus exposure and HLA in healthy donors. The repertoire was sequenced with immunoSEQ multiplex PCR; TCRdb's copy has only in-frame clones and lacks some. The sample yields roughly 150,000 clones, around 75% seen once. The sequencing input was PBMCs. The receptors shown here come from a female donor in good health and CMV-seronegative. CDR3s include the opening cysteine and the closing phenylalanine or tryptophan. A D gene is named only where the DNA matches it firmly. Clone size, where shown, is once, few, many, or a class for clones that have expanded.

>.|TRBV7-9|TRBJ2-7|.
CASSQGLRDEQYF
TGTGCCAGCAGCCAGGGCCTCCGGGACGAGCAGTACTTC
>TRBD1|TRBV5-5|TRBJ2-7|.
CASATGGQFWAYEQYF
TGTGCCAGCGCCACAGGGGGTCAGTTCTGGGCCTACGAGCAGTACTTC
>TRBD1|TRBV5-8|TRBJ2-7|.
CASSLPGTGNEQYF
TGTGCCAGCAGCTTGCCCGGGACAGGGAACGAGCAGTACTTC
>.|TRBV25-1|TRBJ1-3|.
CASSELGQAGDTIYF
TGTGCCAGCAGTGAATTGGGGCAGGCGGGGGACACCATATATTTT
>TRBD1|TRBV4-1|TRBJ2-1|once
CASSQGTGAYNEQFF
TGCGCCAGCAGCCAAGGGACAGGGGCCTACAATGAGCAGTTCTTC
>.|TRBV19|TRBJ2-7|.
CASSLQDTSYEQYF
TGTGCCAGTAGTCTCCAGGACACTTCCTACGAGCAGTACTTC
>TRBD1|TRBV28|TRBJ2-7|.
CASSSGQGVAYEQYF
TGTGCCAGCAGTTCGGGACAGGGGGTCGCTTACGAGCAGTACTTC
>TRBD2|TRBV28|TRBJ2-7|.
CASGKLAMASYEQYF
TGTGCCAGCGGAAAACTAGCGATGGCTTCCTACGAGCAGTACTTC
>TRBD1|TRBV11-2|TRBJ1-1|.
CASSSRDSLNTEAFF
TGTGCCAGCAGCTCCCGGGACAGTCTGAACACTGAAGCTTTCTTT
>TRBD2|TRBV10-3|TRBJ2-7|few
CAISGSGTSGSYEQYF
TGTGCCATCAGTGGTTCCGGGACTAGCGGGAGCTACGAGCAGTACTTC
>.|TRBV4-2|TRBJ2-2|.
CASSQDRVSADTGELFF
TGTGCCAGCAGCCAAGACAGGGTTAGTGCGGACACCGGGGAGCTGTTTTTT
>.|TRBV19|TRBJ1-2|.
CASRQGKGYGYTF
TGTGCCAGCCGACAAGGGAAGGGGTATGGCTACACCTTC
>.|TRBV28|TRBJ1-5|few
CASSPDRGNQPQHF
TGTGCCAGCAGTCCGGACAGAGGGAATCAGCCCCAGCATTTT
>TRBD1|TRBV30|TRBJ1-1|.
CAWSPRTGALNTEAFF
TGTGCCTGGAGTCCCCGGACAGGGGCCTTGAACACTGAAGCTTTCTTT
>.|TRBV27|TRBJ2-7|.
CASSTYTGQEQYF
TGTGCCAGCAGTACTTACACAGGGCAAGAGCAGTACTTC
>TRBD1|TRBV6-6|TRBJ1-5|once
CASREPGQGRLQPQHF
TGTGCCAGCAGAGAACCGGGACAGGGTAGGCTTCAGCCCCAGCATTTT
>.|TRBV5-6|TRBJ1-2|few
CASSLPPRGGYTF
TGTGCCAGCAGCTTACCCCCTAGGGGGGGCTACACCTTC
>.|TRBV6-1|TRBJ2-1|.
CASSDGGAYNEQFF
TGTGCCAGCAGTGATGGCGGGGCCTACAATGAGCAGTTCTTC
>TRBD1|TRBV6-1|TRBJ2-7|.
CASCWGTGDYEQYF
TGTGCCAGCTGTTGGGGGACAGGGGACTACGAGCAGTACTTC
>TRBD1|TRBV29-1|TRBJ2-1|few
CSERDRGANEQFF
TGCAGCGAACGGGACAGGGGGGCCAATGAGCAGTTCTTC
>TRBD1|TRBV11-2|TRBJ2-7|.
CASRTGTYEQYF
TGTGCCAGTCGGACAGGGACTTACGAGCAGTACTTC
>TRBD2|TRBV28|TRBJ2-3|.
CASSPAAGVSTDTQYF
TGTGCCAGCAGCCCCGCGGCGGGAGTTAGCACAGATACGCAGTATTTT
>TRBD2|TRBV28|TRBJ2-4|.
CASSRTGTSGRWGLAKNIQYF
TGTGCCAGCAGCCGAACCGGGACTAGCGGGAGGTGGGGGCTAGCCAAAAACATTCAGTACTTC
>.|TRBV5-1|TRBJ2-2|.
CASSLVESPNTGELFF
TGCGCCAGCAGCTTGGTGGAGAGTCCGAACACCGGGGAGCTGTTTTTT
>.|TRBV2|TRBJ1-1|few
CASSERPTGNTEAFF
TGTGCCAGCAGTGAAAGGCCGACAGGGAACACTGAAGCTTTCTTT
>TRBD2|TRBV27|TRBJ2-3|.
CASSLNEGLAGNTQYF
TGTGCCAGCAGTTTAAACGAGGGACTAGCGGGTAATACGCAGTATTTT